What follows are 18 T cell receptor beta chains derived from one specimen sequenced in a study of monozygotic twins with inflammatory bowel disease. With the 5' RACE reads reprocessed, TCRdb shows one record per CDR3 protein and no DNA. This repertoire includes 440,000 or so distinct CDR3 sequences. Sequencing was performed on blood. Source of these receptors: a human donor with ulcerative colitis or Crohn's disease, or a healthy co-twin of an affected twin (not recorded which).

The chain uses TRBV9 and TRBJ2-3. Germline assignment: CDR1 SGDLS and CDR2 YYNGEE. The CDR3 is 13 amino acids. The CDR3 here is CASSVDVTDTQYF.

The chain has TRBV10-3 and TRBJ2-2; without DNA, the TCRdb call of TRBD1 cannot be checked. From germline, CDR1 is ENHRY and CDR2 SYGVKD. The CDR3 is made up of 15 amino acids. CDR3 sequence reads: CAIKGQAAGTGELFF.

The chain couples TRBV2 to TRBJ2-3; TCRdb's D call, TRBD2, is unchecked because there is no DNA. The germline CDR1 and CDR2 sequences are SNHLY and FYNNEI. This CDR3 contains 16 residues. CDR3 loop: CASLTRTSGGTDTQYF.

The CDR3 region is CASSFLNEKLFF. The V call is TRBV5-1, the J call TRBJ1-4. The CDR3 covers 12 residues. Germline assignment: CDR1 SGHRS and CDR2 YFSETQ.

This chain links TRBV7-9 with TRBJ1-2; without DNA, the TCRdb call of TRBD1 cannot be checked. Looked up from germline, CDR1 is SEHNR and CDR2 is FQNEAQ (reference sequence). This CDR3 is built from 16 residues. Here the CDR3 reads CASSPFADSQLYGYTF.

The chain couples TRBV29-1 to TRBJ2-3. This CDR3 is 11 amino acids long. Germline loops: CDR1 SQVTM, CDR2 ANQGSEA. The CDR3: CSPLRGDTQYF.

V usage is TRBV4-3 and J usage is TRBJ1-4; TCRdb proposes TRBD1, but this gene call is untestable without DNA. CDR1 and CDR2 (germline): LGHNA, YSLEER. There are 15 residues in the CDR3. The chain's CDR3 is CASSHGGQQNEKLFF.

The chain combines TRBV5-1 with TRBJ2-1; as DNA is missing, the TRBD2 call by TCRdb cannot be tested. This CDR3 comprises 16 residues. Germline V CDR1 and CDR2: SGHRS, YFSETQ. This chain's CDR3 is CASSVDGTSAYNEQFF.

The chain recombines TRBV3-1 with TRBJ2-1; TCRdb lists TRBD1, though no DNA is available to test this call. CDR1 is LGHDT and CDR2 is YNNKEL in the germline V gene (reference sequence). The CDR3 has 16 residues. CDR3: CASSHRGGDTYNEQFF.

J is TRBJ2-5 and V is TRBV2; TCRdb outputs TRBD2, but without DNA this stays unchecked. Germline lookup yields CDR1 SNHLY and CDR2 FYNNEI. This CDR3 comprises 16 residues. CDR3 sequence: CAGSEILAGSGGTQYF.

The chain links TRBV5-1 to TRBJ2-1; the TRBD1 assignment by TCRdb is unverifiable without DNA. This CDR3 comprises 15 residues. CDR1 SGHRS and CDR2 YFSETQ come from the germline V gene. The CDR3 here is CASSFRDTIYNEQFF.

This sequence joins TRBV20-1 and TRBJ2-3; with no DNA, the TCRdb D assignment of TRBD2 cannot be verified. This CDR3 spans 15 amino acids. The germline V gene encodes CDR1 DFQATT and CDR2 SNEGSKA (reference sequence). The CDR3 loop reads CSASLGLATVDTQYF.

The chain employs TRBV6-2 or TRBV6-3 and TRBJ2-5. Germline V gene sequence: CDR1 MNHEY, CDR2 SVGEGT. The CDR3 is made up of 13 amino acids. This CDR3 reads CASSYSYEETQYF.

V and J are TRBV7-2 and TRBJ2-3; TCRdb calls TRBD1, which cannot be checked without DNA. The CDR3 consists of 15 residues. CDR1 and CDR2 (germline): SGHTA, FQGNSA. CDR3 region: CASAVSRERTDTQYF.

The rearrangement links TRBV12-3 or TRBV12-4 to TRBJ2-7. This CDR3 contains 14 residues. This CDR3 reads CASSPVTGPHEQYF.

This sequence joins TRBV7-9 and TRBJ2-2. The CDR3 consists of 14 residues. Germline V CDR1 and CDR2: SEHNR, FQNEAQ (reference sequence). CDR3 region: CASSLGEVTGELFF. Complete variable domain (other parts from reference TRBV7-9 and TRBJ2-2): DTGVSQNPRHKITKRGQNVTFRCDPISEHNRLYWYRQTLGQGPEFLTYFQNEAQLEKSRLLSDRFSAERPKGSFSTLEIQRTEQGDSAMYLCASSLGEVTGELFFGEGSRLTVL.

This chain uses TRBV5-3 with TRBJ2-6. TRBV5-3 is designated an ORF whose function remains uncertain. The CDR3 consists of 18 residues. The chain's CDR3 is CARSLLTVVKYGANVLTF.

CDR3 amino acids: CAWRKTGGPRTQYF. This chain connects TRBV30 to TRBJ2-5; TCRdb designates TRBD1, a call that cannot be tested without DNA. The CDR3 is 14 amino acids. In germline, CDR1 is GTSNPN, CDR2 SVGIG (reference sequence).